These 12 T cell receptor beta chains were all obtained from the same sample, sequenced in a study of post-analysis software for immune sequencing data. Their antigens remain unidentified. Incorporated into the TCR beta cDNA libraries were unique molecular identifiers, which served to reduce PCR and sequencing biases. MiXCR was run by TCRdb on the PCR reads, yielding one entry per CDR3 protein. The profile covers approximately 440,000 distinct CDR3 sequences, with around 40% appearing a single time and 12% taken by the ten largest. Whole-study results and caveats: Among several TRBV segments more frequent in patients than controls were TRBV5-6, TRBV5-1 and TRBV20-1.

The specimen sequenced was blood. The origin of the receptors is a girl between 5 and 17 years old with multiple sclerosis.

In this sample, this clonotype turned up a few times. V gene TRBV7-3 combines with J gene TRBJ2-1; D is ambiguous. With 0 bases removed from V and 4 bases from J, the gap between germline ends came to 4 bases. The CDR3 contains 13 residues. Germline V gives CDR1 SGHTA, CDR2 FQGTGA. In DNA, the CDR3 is TGTGCCAGCAGCTTAACAGAATACAATGAGCAGTTCTTC. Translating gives CASSLTEYNEQFF.

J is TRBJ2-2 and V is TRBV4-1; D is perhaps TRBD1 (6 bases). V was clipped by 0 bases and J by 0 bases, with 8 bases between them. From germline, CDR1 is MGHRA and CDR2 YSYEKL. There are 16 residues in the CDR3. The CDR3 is CASSQEGQTNTGELFF. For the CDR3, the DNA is TGCGCCAGCAGCCAAGAGGGACAAACGAACACCGGGGAGCTGTTTTTT.

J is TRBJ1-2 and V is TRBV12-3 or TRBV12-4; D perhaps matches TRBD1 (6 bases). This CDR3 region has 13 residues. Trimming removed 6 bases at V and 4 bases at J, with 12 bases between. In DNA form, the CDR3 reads TGTGCCAGCAGGGACAGTTTCCTCTATGGCTACACCTTC. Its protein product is CASRDSFLYGYTF.

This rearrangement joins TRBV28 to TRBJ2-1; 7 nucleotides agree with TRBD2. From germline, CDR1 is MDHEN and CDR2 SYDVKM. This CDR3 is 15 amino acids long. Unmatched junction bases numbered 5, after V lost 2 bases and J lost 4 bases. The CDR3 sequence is CASSLGEGSYNEQFF. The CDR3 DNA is TGTGCCAGCAGTTTAGGGGAGGGAAGTTACAATGAGCAGTTCTTC.

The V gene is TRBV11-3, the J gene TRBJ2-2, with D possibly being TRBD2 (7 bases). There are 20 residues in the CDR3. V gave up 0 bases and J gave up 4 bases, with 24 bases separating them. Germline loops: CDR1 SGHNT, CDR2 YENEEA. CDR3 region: CASSLDRKIGGGPGTGELFF. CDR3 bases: TGTGCCAGCAGCTTAGATCGAAAGATAGGGGGAGGGCCTGGCACCGGGGAGCTGTTTTTT.

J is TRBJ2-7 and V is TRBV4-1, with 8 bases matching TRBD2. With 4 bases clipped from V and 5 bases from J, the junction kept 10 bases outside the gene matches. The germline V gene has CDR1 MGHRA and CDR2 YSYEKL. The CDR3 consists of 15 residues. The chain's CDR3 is CASSPIGSGTDEQYF. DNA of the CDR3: TGCGCCAGCAGCCCTATCGGTAGCGGGACGGACGAGCAGTACTTC.

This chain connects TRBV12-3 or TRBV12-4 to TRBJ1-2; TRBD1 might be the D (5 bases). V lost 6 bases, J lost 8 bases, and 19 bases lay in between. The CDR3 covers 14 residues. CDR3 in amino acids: CASSYGWGSLGYTF. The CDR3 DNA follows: TGTGCCAGCAGCTACGGCTGGGGCTCCCTAGGCTACACCTTC.

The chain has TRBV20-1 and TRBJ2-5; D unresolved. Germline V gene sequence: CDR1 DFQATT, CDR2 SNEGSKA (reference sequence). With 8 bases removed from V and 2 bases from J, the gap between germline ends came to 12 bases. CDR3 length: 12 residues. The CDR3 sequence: CSPSPSQETQYF. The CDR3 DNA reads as TGCAGTCCAAGCCCCTCTCAAGAGACCCAGTACTTC.

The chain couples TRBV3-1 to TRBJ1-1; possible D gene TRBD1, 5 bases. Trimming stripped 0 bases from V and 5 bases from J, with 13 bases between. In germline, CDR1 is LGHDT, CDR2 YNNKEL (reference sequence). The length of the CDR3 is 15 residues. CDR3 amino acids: CASSQEGTGDTEAFF. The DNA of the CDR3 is TGTGCCAGCAGCCAAGAGGGGACCGGGGATACTGAAGCTTTCTTT.

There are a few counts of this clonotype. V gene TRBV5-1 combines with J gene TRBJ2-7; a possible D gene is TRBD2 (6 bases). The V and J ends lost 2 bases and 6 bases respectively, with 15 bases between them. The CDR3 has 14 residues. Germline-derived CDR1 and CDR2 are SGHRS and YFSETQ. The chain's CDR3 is CASSFDTGVGEQYF. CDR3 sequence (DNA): TGCGCCAGCAGCTTCGATACGGGGGTGGGCGAGCAGTACTTC. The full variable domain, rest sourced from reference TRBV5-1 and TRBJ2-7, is KAGVTQTPRYLIKTRGQQVTLSCSPISGHRSVSWYQQTPGQGLQFLFEYFSETQRNKGNFPGRFSGRQFSNSRSEMNVSTLELGDSALYLCASSFDTGVGEQYFGPGTRLTVT.

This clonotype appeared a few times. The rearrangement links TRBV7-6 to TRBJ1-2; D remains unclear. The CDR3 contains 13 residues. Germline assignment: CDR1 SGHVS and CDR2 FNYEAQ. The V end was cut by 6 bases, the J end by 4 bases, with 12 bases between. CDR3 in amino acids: CASRSWEFYGYTF. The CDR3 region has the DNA TGTGCCAGCAGGAGTTGGGAGTTCTATGGCTACACCTTC. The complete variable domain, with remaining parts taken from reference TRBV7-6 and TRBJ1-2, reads GAGVSQSPRYKVTKRGQDVALRCDPISGHVSLYWYRQALGQGPEFLTYFNYEAQQDKSGLPNDRFSAERPEGSISTLTIQRTEQRDSAMYRCASRSWEFYGYTFGSGTRLTVV.

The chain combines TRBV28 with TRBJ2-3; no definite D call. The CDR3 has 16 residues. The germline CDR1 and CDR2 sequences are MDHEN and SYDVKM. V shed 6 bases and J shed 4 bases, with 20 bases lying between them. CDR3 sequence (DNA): TGTGCCAGCAGGAAAAAGGGCGGCAAGACCGCAGATACGCAGTATTTT. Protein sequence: CASRKKGGKTADTQYF.